The entry below gives a single T cell receptor (beta chain) sequence along with its context. Its antigen is not known. The sample originates from a study of T cell responses to AZD1222 COVID-19 vaccine. Findings and caveats of the study: Nearly half of the spike-specific TCRs reportedly recognize variant regions that carry no mutations. Only a handful of AZD1222 recipients tested seropositive at baseline. Repertoire sampling happened only post peak T cell response.

Profiled with immunoSEQ multiplex PCR; TCRdb holds only in-frame clones, not every one. In the table there are over 65,000 clones, around 90% of which are singletons. Sequencing was performed on peripheral blood, taken on day 0 of MenACWY control vaccination. The sequence was obtained from an adult in good health.

In nucleotides, the CDR3 is TGTGCCAGCAGCAGCAGGTTCGGTGAAAAACTGTTTTTT. This gives the protein CASSSRFGEKLFF. The chain employs TRBV7-2 and TRBJ1-4; no definite D call. Germline V gene data show CDR1 as SGHTA and CDR2 as FQGNSA. V was cut by 5 bases and J by 7 bases, with 11 bases left in between. The CDR3 runs 13 residues.